Included here is one T cell receptor (beta chain) sequence, with context. Original processing notes: Estimation of nucleated cell counts was performed using reference gene primer amplification. TCRdb's copy holds only in-frame clones and misses some; the assay was immunoSEQ multiplex PCR. That table gives V, J and clone size, and the DNA gave D and trimming. The table includes about 74,000 clones, around four fifths detected once. These data come from a study of blood T cell repertoires in COVID-19. Looking at the study overall: PBMCs, B-cell-depleted T cells, or T cells provided the cDNA or gDNA that made up the material.

Germline V CDR1 and CDR2: LGHDT, YNNKEL (reference sequence). The V gene end was trimmed by 3 bases and the J gene end by 1 base; junction bases not matched to a gene: 2. The CDR3 contains 15 residues. This clonotype originated in a man in his 70s with acute or convalescent COVID-19. What was sequenced was peripheral blood. This chain connects TRBV3-1 (or the pseudogene TRBV3-2) to TRBJ1-2, with TRBD1 matching 10 bases. DNA of the CDR3: TGTGCCAGCAGCCATTGGGACAGGGGTAACTATGGCTACACCTTC. It specifies CASSHWDRGNYGYTF.